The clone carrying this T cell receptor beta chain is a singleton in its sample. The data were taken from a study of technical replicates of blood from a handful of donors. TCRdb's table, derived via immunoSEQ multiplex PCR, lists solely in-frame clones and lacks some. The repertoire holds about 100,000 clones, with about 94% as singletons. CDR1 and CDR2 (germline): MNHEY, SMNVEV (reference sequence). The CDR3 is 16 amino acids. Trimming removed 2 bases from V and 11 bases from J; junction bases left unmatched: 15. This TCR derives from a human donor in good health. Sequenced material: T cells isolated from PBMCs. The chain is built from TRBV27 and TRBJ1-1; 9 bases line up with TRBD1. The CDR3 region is CASSLGRGQGRWGAFF. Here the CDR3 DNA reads TGTGCCAGCAGTTTAGGTAGAGGACAGGGGCGGTGGGGGGCTTTCTTT.